Below, 24 T cell receptor beta chains from the same sample are listed, as sequenced in a study of Ad26.COV2.S vaccination and SARS-CoV-2 variants. Regarding treatment: 15 to 20 received Ad26.COV2.S at low or high dose, single or two shots; 5 received placebo; per-sample allocation not given. Sampling was performed 63 days after the first vaccine or placebo injection. Sequenced by immunoSEQ multiplex PCR; TCRdb stores in-frame clones only, minus some. The table lists about 440,000 clones, around 90% of them singletons, with about 13% in the top ten. Here the sequenced sample was peripheral blood, taken in a trial of Ad26.COV2.S vaccine versus placebo. Source of these receptors: a person aged 18-65 years who received the Ad26.COV2.S COVID-19 vaccine or a placebo.

This clone was seen a few times. The V gene is TRBV4-2, the J gene TRBJ1-2; D remains ambiguous. The CDR3 extends over 15 amino acids. CDR1 is LGHNA and CDR2 is YNFKEQ in the germline V gene. V was pared by 0 bases and J by 5 bases, with 13 bases between. CDR3 sequence (DNA): TGTGCCAGCAGCCAAGAAATAGTGGACCCTTATGGCTACACCTTC. Its protein is CASSQEIVDPYGYTF.

The chain links TRBV7-2 to TRBJ2-1; D is unclear. The CDR3 contains 11 residues. Trimming cost V 4 bases and J 9 bases, with 7 bases left between them. Germline V gives CDR1 SGHTA, CDR2 FQGNSA. CDR3 sequence reads: CASSSFIEQFF. CDR3 nucleotide sequence: TGTGCCAGCAGCTCCTTTATTGAGCAGTTCTTC.

J is TRBJ2-6 and V is TRBV5-1; D is perhaps TRBD1 (6 bases). Germline lookup yields CDR1 SGHRS and CDR2 YFSETQ. The CDR3 sequence is 16 residues long. V was shortened by 3 bases and J by 0 bases, with 10 bases between the two germline ends. CDR3 nucleotide sequence: TGCGCCAGCAGCTCAGGGGTCTCCTCTGGGGCCAACGTCCTGACTTTC. It codes for CASSSGVSSGANVLTF.

This clone appeared a few times. V is TRBV28 and J is TRBJ2-5; D is possibly TRBD2 (6 bases). The V gene lost 8 bases and the J gene lost 5 bases, with 21 bases spanning the gap. This CDR3 contains 15 residues. The germline CDR1 and CDR2 sequences are MDHEN and SYDVKM. DNA of the CDR3: TGTGCCAGCGGTGGGGGGACCAGCAGATCGGAGACCCAGTACTTC. The encoded protein is CASGGGTSRSETQYF.

The rearrangement links TRBV30 to TRBJ1-2, with a possible D match to TRBD1 (6 bases). The CDR3 extends over 12 amino acids. Germline V gene lookup returns CDR1 GTSNPN and CDR2 SVGIG (reference sequence). The CDR3 is CAGKTGFPGYTF. The CDR3, as DNA: TGTGCGGGAAAGACAGGTTTCCCTGGCTACACCTTC.

This chain connects TRBV6-2 or TRBV6-3 to TRBJ2-1, with TRBD2 matching 13 bases. Germline V gene lookup returns CDR1 MNHEY and CDR2 SVGEGT. The CDR3 has 17 amino acids. Trimming removed 0 bases from V and 11 bases from J; junction bases left unmatched: 10. The CDR3 is CASSYSKGLAGFEQQFF. The DNA for the CDR3 is TGTGCCAGCAGTTACTCAAAGGGACTAGCGGGATTTGAACAGCAGTTCTTC.

This rearrangement joins TRBV12-3 or TRBV12-4 to TRBJ2-5; D possibly uses TRBD1 or TRBD2 (5 bases each). V dropped 6 bases and J dropped 1 base, with 9 bases sitting between them. This CDR3 is built from 13 residues. The CDR3 DNA reads TGTGCCAGCAGAGTCGGGGCCCAAGAGACCCAGTACTTC. It is translated as CASRVGAQETQYF.

V usage is TRBV2 and J usage is TRBJ1-5, with 9 bases aligning to TRBD1. CDR1 is SNHLY, CDR2 FYNNEI, per germline. The CDR3 contains 15 residues. J lost 7 bases, V lost 5 bases, and 9 bases had no gene match. The CDR3 is CASSSGQGFRQPQHF. CDR3 sequence (DNA): TGTGCCAGCAGTTCAGGACAGGGGTTTCGACAGCCCCAGCATTTT.

The CDR3 region is CASSYARMNTEAFF. The CDR3 DNA follows: TGTGCCAGCAGTTATGCCAGGATGAACACTGAAGCTTTCTTT. The genes are TRBV6-2 or TRBV6-3 and TRBJ1-1; no clear D. This CDR3 comprises 14 residues. Germline lookup yields CDR1 MNHEY and CDR2 SVGEGT. Trimming removed 3 bases from V and 0 bases from J, with 8 bases in between.

CDR3: CATSGNDRGRPQHF. The CDR3 DNA reads TGTGCCACCAGCGGAAACGACAGGGGAAGGCCCCAGCATTTT. The chain employs TRBV15 and TRBJ1-5; 8 bases are a match to TRBD1. Germline values: CDR1 LNHNV, CDR2 YYDKDF (reference sequence). With V trimmed by 5 bases and J by 9 bases, 9 bases remained unmatched. The CDR3 totals 14 residues.

In this sample, this clone turned up once. The chain has TRBV2 and TRBJ2-7; TRBD2 aligns across 8 bases. The CDR3 contains 13 residues. Germline trimming cut 9 bases from V and 1 base from J; bases unmatched to any gene: 5. The germline V gene has CDR1 SNHLY and CDR2 FYNNEI. The CDR3 here is CASRAGVSYEQYF. DNA of the CDR3: TGTGCCAGTCGAGCGGGGGTTTCCTACGAGCAGTACTTC.

The chain has TRBV13 and TRBJ1-1; D not certain. Germline V lookup: CDR1 PRHDT, CDR2 FYEKMQ (reference sequence). The CDR3 spans 13 residues. V was clipped by 2 bases and J by 8 bases, with 12 bases between them. CDR3 sequence: CASSLNIRGEAFF. Written as DNA, the CDR3 is TGTGCCAGCAGCTTAAATATCCGCGGGGAAGCTTTCTTT.

CDR3 DNA: TGTGCCAGCAGTTCACACGAAGACAGCTACTATGGCTACACCTTC. Protein: CASSSHEDSYYGYTF. The V call is TRBV28, the J call TRBJ1-2, with D tentatively TRBD1 (5 bases). Germline values: CDR1 MDHEN, CDR2 SYDVKM. CDR3 length equals 15 residues. V lost 4 bases and J lost 3, with 15 bases in between.

V gene TRBV6-5 combines with J gene TRBJ2-6; D unclear. The CDR3 loop spans 14 amino acids. Trimming left V 6 bases short and J 0 bases short, with 6 bases between. Germline CDR1 MNHEY, CDR2 SVGAGI. The CDR3 DNA follows: TGTGCCAGCAGGCCTCTCTCTGGGGCCAACGTCCTGACTTTC. Encoded protein: CASRPLSGANVLTF.

The DNA for the CDR3 is TGTGCCAGCAGCGTAGACCCCGCCCTGGGGAACACCGGGGAGCTGTTTTTT. It specifies CASSVDPALGNTGELFF. J is TRBJ2-2 and V is TRBV9, with unresolved D. The CDR3 has 17 amino acids. V gave up 0 bases and J gave up 1 base, with 13 bases separating them. Germline loops: CDR1 SGDLS, CDR2 YYNGEE.

This clone showed up just a few times. The rearrangement links TRBV11-1 to TRBJ1-2; 7 nucleotides line up with TRBD1. Trimming took 4 bases from V and 4 from J; bases not matched to a gene: 3. Germline-derived CDR1 and CDR2 are SGHAT and FQDESV (reference sequence). CDR3 length equals 13 residues. The CDR3 is CASSSGQTYGYTF. CDR3 coding DNA: TGTGCCAGCAGCTCGGGACAGACCTATGGCTACACCTTC.

The V and J genes are TRBV28 and TRBJ1-2; TRBD1 is a possible D gene (6 bases). The CDR3 has 12 amino acids. Germline V CDR1 and CDR2: MDHEN, SYDVKM. The ends were cut back, 8 bases at V and 5 bases at J, with 12 bases in the middle. The CDR3 sequence is CASGGGKYGYTF. The DNA of the CDR3 is TGTGCCAGCGGAGGGGGAAAGTATGGCTACACCTTC.

The rearrangement links TRBV28 to TRBJ2-5, with 9 bases matching TRBD1. V lost 5 bases to trimming and J lost 2 bases; unmatched junction nucleotides: 6. The CDR3 consists of 15 residues. Germline loops: CDR1 MDHEN, CDR2 SYDVKM. DNA for the CDR3: TGTGCCAGCAGTATGCCGGGACAGGGACAAGAGACCCAGTACTTC. This sequence encodes CASSMPGQGQETQYF. Full variable domain (missing parts from reference TRBV28 and TRBJ2-5): DVKVTQSSRYLVKRTGEKVFLECVQDMDHENMFWYRQDPGLGLRLIYFSYDVKMKEKGDIPEGYSVSREKKERFSLILESASTNQTSMYLCASSMPGQGQETQYFGPGTRLLVL.

The chain is built from TRBV11-2 and TRBJ2-3; D not certain. Germline CDR1 SGHAT, CDR2 FQNNGV. Trimming pared 1 base from V and 0 bases from J, leaving 5 bases between. This CDR3 is 14 amino acids long. This chain's CDR3 is CASSLVQSTDTQYF. The DNA of the CDR3 is TGTGCCAGCAGCTTAGTCCAAAGCACAGATACGCAGTATTTT.

The genes are TRBV10-3 and TRBJ2-5; perhaps TRBD2 as D (5 bases). In germline, CDR1 is ENHRY, CDR2 SYGVKD. V dropped 10 bases and J dropped 0 bases, with 15 bases sitting between them. The CDR3 covers 14 residues. In DNA, the CDR3 is TGTGCCACCCAAACTGAGGACTACCAAGAGACCCAGTACTTC. Its protein is CATQTEDYQETQYF.

The V gene is TRBV14, the J gene TRBJ2-1; the D is unclear. Trimming left V 0 bases short and J 8 bases short, with 17 bases between. The germline gives CDR1 SGHDN, CDR2 FVKESK. CDR3 length equals 16 residues. CDR3 nucleotides: TGTGCCAGCAGCCAAGATTGGCGGCTACAGTGGGATGAGCAGTTCTTC. As protein: CASSQDWRLQWDEQFF.

The rearrangement uses TRBV19 and TRBJ2-2, with TRBD1 matching 7 bases. Germline CDR1 reads LNHDA; CDR2 reads SQIVND (reference sequence). The CDR3 consists of 13 residues. Trimming at V came to 2 bases and at J to 7 bases, leaving 1 base not matched to a gene. The CDR3 is CASSIQGDGELFF. CDR3 nucleotide sequence: TGTGCCAGTAGTATACAGGGGGACGGGGAGCTGTTTTTT.

This clone was seen only a few times. The chain couples TRBV24-1 to TRBJ2-3, with D possibly TRBD2 on 6 matching bases. V shed 11 bases and J shed 1 base, with 15 bases lying between them. The CDR3 is 14 residues long. Germline CDR1 and CDR2: KGHDR and SFDVKD. The CDR3 DNA follows: TGTGCCATCCAAAGGCGGGGTGGCACAGATACGCAGTATTTT. Its translation is CAIQRRGGTDTQYF.

This chain connects TRBV15 to TRBJ1-1; 9 bases fit TRBD1. This CDR3 has 17 residues. The germline V gene encodes CDR1 LNHNV and CDR2 YYDKDF (reference sequence). The V and J ends lost 3 bases and 6 bases, in that order; junction bases with no gene match: 14. This CDR3 is CATSSEPDRDRVSEAFF. The CDR3 DNA follows: TGTGCCACCAGCAGTGAACCCGACCGGGACAGGGTCTCTGAAGCTTTCTTT.